This T cell receptor beta chain was documented in a study of T-cell reconstitution after alpha-beta-depleted transplantation in children. Study-wide points: Reported findings indicate that, about two months after transplant, alpha-beta T cells came from several hundred expanded clones, which were derived from non-depleted graft cells. At one year after transplant, newly produced T cells mostly accounted for T-cell counts and diversity.

This clonotype has a handful of counts. Its antigen is unidentified. Molecular barcoding with unique molecular identifiers was used for the TCRbeta library. TCRdb re-analysed the PCR reads in MiXCR, keeping a single row per CDR3 protein. The sample yields fewer than 400,000 distinct CDR3 sequences, approximately 23% seen once. The TCR sequence derives from a male patient aged 10 to 17 who had a stem cell transplant for acute lymphoblastic leukemia, so the T cells may come from the graft donor. The sequencing here drew on PBMCs, mostly from graft donor cells, taken 180 days after TCRalphabeta/CD19-depleted stem cell transplant.

The CDR3 region is CASASSPLNEQFF. The CDR3 DNA sequence: TGTGCCAGCGCTTCGTCCCCTCTAAATGAGCAGTTCTTC. The J gene is TRBJ2-1, the V gene TRBV7-7; D is ambiguous. Looked up from germline, CDR1 is SSHAT and CDR2 is FNYEAQ (reference sequence). CDR3 length equals 13 residues. V was cut by 8 bases and J by 7 bases, with 15 bases left in between.